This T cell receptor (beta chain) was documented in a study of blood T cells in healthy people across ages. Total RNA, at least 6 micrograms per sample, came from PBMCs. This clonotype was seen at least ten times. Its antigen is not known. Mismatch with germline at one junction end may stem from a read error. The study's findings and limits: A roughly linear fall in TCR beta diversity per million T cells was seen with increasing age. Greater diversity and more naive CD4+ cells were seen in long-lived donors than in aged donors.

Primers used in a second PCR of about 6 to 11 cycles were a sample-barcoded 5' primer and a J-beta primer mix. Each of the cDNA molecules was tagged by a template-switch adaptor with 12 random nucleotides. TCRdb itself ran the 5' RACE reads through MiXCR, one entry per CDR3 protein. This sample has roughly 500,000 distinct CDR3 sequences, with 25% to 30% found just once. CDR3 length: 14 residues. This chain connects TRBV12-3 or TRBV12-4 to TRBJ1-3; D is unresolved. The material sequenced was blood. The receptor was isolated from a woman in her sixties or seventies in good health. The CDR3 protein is CASSLGSSGNTIYF. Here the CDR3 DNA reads TGTGCCAGCAGCTTAGGCAGCTCTGGAAACACCATATATTTT.